This T cell receptor (beta chain) was recorded in a study of CD8 T cells in ankylosing spondylitis. This CDR3 has 12 residues. In germline, CDR1 is SQVTM, CDR2 ANQGSEA. Trimming cost V 7 bases and J 4 bases; bases outside gene matches: 3. Study-wide results and caveats: It appeared that ankylosing spondylitis blood was characterized by a TCR beta motif of fewer than ten highly homologous variants. Reports say disease-linked clones showed up significantly more in matched ankylosing spondylitis synovial fluid. Earlier literature documents some of the motif variants in reactive arthritis synovial fluid and blood.

A single record per CDR3 protein comes from TCRdb applying MiXCR to the 5' RACE reads. The sample holds more than 650,000 distinct CDR3 sequences, roughly 12% seen once. Remarks on this clonotype: Its antigen is unidentified.

The TCR comes from a male donor with ankylosing spondylitis. Input material: blood, either unsorted or a sorted T cell fraction (not recorded which). The chain is built from TRBV29-1 and TRBJ1-3; 8 positions agree with TRBD1. For the CDR3, the DNA is TGCAGCGCTGGGACAGGAGGAAACACCATATATTTT. It specifies CSAGTGGNTIYF.